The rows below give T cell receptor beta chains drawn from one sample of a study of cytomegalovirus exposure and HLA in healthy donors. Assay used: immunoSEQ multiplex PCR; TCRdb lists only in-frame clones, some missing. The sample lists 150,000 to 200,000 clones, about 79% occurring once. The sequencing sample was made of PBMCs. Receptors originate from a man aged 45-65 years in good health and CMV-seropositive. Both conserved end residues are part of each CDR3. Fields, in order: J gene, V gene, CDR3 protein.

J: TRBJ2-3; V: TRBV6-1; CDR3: CATVLAGATDTQYF
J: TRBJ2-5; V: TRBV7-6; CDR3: CASSQRQGKETQYF
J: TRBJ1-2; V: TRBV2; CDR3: CASIRDRGRLGYGYTF
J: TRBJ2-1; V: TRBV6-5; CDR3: CASSSPLREQFF
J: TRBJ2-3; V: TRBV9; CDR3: CASSVAFRGSTDTQYF
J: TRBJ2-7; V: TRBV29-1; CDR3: CSVVRQGSSYEQYF
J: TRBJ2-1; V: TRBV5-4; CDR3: CASSLPGIARDLEQFF
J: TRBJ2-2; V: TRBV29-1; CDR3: CSVRRGLAGELFF
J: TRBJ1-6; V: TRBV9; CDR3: CASSVGRAHNSPLHF
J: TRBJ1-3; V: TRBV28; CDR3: CASSLGYGRSGNTIYF
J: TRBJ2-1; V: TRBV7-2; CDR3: CASSLVLREQFF
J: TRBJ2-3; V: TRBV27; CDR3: CASGLFRRGLSTSDTQYF
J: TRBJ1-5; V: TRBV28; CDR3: CASSLVTGFGNQPQHF
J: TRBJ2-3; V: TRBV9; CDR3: CASSAGRGGGFSDTQYF
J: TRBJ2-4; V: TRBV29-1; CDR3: CSGLQGARGIQYF
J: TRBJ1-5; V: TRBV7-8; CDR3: CASTEGGNQPQHF
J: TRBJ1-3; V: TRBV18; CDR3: CASSPGTSGNTIYF
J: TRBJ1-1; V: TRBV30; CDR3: CAWASDRGGTEAFF
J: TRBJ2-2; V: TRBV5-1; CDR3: CASSPELGGRATGELFF
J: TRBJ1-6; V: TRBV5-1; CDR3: CASSLQAVSSYNSPLHF
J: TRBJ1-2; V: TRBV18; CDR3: CASSPTTGNYGYTF
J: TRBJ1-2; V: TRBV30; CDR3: CAWTNQRQGSKGYTF
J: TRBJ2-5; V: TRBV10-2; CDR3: CASMRGLETQYF
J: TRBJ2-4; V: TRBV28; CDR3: CASLGLNKNIQYF
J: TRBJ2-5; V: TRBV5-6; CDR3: CASSLQQGRETQYF
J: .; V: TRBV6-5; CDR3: CASRHDYEQYF
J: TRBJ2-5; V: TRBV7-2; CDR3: CASSLLAGVETQYF
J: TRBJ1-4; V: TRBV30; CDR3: CAWSAGRGEKLFF
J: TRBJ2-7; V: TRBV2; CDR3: CASSEQGEYEQYF
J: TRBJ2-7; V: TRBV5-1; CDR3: CASATGTGQYEQYF
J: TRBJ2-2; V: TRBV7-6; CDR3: CASSPGQGWGAGELFF
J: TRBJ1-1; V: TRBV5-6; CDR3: CASSSRGRNTEAFF
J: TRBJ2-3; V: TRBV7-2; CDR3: CASSLATRTDTQYF
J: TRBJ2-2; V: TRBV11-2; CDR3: CASSLYRASNTGELFF
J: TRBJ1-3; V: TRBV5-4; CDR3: CASSLDQGSTGNTIYF
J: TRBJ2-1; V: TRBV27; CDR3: CASRSGIEQFF
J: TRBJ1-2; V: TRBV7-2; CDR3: CASSLTKEYGYTF
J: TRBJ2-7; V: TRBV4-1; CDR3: CASSQDSRVGGDEQYF
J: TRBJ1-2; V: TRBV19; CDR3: CASKAGGYYGYTF
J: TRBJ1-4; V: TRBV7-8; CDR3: CASSRSRGRITTNEKLFF
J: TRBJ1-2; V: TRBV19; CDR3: CASSITRQGNYGYTF
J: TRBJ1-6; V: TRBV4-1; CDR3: CASSQDVGRGADSPLHF